This passage covers 23 T cell receptor beta chains from one sample sequenced in a study of blood T cell repertoires in COVID-19. Generated by immunoSEQ multiplex PCR, the TCRdb table keeps only in-frame clones and is missing some. The repertoire holds approximately 250,000 clones, 84% seen once, with around 9.2% in the top ten. Sequences were obtained from peripheral blood. These receptors were obtained from a human donor in a cohort sampled during active COVID-19.

The gene calls are TRBV27 and TRBJ2-7, with D hard to call. Deletions cut 9 bases from V and 7 bases from J, with 16 bases between. Germline loops: CDR1 MNHEY, CDR2 SMNVEV (reference sequence). This CDR3 contains 12 residues. This CDR3 is CASRSGFGEQYF. The CDR3 region has the DNA TGTGCCAGTAGGTCGGGTTTCGGGGAGCAGTACTTC.

The V and J genes are TRBV5-6 and TRBJ1-1; 8 bases are shared with TRBD1. The CDR3 totals 14 residues. V lost 2 bases and J lost 3; bases outside the gene matches: 3. CDR1 and CDR2 from the germline V gene are SGHDT and YYEEEE. The CDR3 sequence is CASSFTGGDTEAFF. CDR3 nucleotide sequence: TGTGCCAGCAGCTTCACAGGGGGTGACACTGAAGCTTTCTTT. Variable domain in full (rest from reference TRBV5-6 and TRBJ1-1): DAGVTQSPTHLIKTRGQQVTLRCSPKSGHDTVSWYQQALGQGPQFIFQYYEEEERQRGNFPDRFSGHQFPNYSSELNVNALLLGDSALYLCASSFTGGDTEAFFGQGTRLTVV.

This chain connects TRBV28 to TRBJ2-1, with 10 bases aligning to TRBD1. CDR3 length equals 14 residues. Unmatched junction bases numbered 5, after V lost 4 bases and J lost 8 bases. Per the germline V gene, CDR1 is MDHEN and CDR2 is SYDVKM. The CDR3 is CASSYRDRGHEQFF. Here the CDR3 DNA reads TGTGCCAGCAGTTACCGGGACAGGGGCCATGAGCAGTTCTTC.

The chain couples TRBV27 to TRBJ1-4; 10 positions match TRBD1. Trimming took 5 bases from V and 7 from J; bases not matched to a gene: 4. In germline, CDR1 is MNHEY, CDR2 SMNVEV (reference sequence). The CDR3 consists of 14 residues. CDR3 loop: CASSRGQGSEKLFF. As DNA, the CDR3 is TGTGCCAGCAGTCGGGGACAGGGGAGTGAAAAACTGTTTTTT.

The chain joins TRBV10-2 to TRBJ1-2; 7 bases map to TRBD1. Germline assignment: CDR1 WSHSY and CDR2 SAAADI. This CDR3 comprises 15 residues. The V gene end was trimmed by 2 bases and the J gene end by 4 bases; junction bases not matched to a gene: 7. The CDR3 region has the DNA TGCGCCAGCAGTGAGGATGGAGGGGGCGCCTATGGCTACACCTTC. Translating it yields CASSEDGGGAYGYTF.

The V and J genes are TRBV5-1 and TRBJ1-2, with TRBD1 matching over 9 bases. Germline V gives CDR1 SGHRS, CDR2 YFSETQ. V gave up 4 bases and J gave up 5 bases; unmatched junction bases: 9. The CDR3 contains 15 residues. The CDR3 here is CASSREDRGSYGYTF. In DNA, the CDR3 is TGCGCCAGCAGCCGGGAGGACAGGGGATCTTATGGCTACACCTTC.

CDR3 DNA: TGTGCCAGCAGCTCCCTACCATCAAGTCAGCCCCAGCATTTT. It yields the protein CASSSLPSSQPQHF. This chain uses TRBV28 with TRBJ1-5; no clear D. The CDR3 spans 14 residues. Germline CDR1 MDHEN, CDR2 SYDVKM. The ends were cut back, 6 bases at V and 6 bases at J, with 15 bases in the middle.

The chain recombines TRBV19 with TRBJ2-3; 13 bases agree with TRBD2. CDR1 LNHDA and CDR2 SQIVND come from the germline V gene (reference sequence). V shed 2 bases, J shed 6 bases, and the junction held 8 bases outside the gene matches. The CDR3 covers 17 residues. The chain's CDR3 is CASSIPGVLAGGDTQYF. Here the CDR3 DNA reads TGTGCCAGTAGTATACCGGGTGTACTAGCGGGAGGGGATACGCAGTATTTT.

The chain has TRBV3-1 (or the pseudogene TRBV3-2) and TRBJ2-1; TRBD2 matches at 10 bases. V shed 3 bases and J 0 bases; nucleotides not matched to a gene: 5. Per the germline V gene, CDR1 is LGHDT and CDR2 is YNNKEL (reference sequence). This CDR3 has 17 amino acids. As DNA, the CDR3 is TGTGCCAGCAGCCAGTTGTCTAGCGGGAGCTCCTACAATGAGCAGTTCTTC. It translates to CASSQLSSGSSYNEQFF.

This chain uses TRBV3-1 (or the pseudogene TRBV3-2) with TRBJ1-2; maybe TRBD1 (5 bases). CDR1 is LGHDT, CDR2 YNNKEL, per germline (reference sequence). Trimming removed 4 bases from V and 5 bases from J, with 17 bases in between. The CDR3 runs to 15 residues. The CDR3 loop is CASSPRGQGGYGYTF. CDR3 DNA sequence: TGTGCCAGCAGCCCAAGAGGGCAGGGAGGGTATGGCTACACCTTC.

V is TRBV2 and J is TRBJ2-5; 12 positions match TRBD2. The CDR3 sequence is 17 residues long. Trimming removed 3 bases from V and 3 bases from J; junction bases left unmatched: 8. CDR1 and CDR2 (germline): SNHLY, FYNNEI. CDR3: CASSDKILAGGEETQYF. The CDR3 DNA follows: TGTGCCAGCAGTGACAAAATCCTAGCGGGAGGGGAAGAGACCCAGTACTTC.

In nucleotides, the CDR3 is TGTGCCAGCAGCCCATTTGGGGGGAAAAGGAACACCATATATTTT. Translation: CASSPFGGKRNTIYF. This sequence joins TRBV28 and TRBJ1-3; TRBD1 might be the D (5 bases). This CDR3 is built from 15 residues. V was clipped by 6 bases and J by 7 bases, with 19 bases between them. CDR1 and CDR2 from the germline V gene are MDHEN and SYDVKM.

V is TRBV13 and J is TRBJ2-7; 7 bases match TRBD2. Germline V CDR1 and CDR2: PRHDT, FYEKMQ (reference sequence). The CDR3 is made up of 16 amino acids. With 1 base clipped from V and 1 base from J, the junction kept 7 bases outside the gene matches. The CDR3 sequence: CASSLASGDLSYEQYF. CDR3 bases: TGTGCCAGCAGCTTAGCTAGCGGAGACCTTTCCTACGAGCAGTACTTC.

In its sample, this clone was seen a few times. The DNA for the CDR3 is TGCGCCAGCAGTGAAGGGGTTAGTTGGGGAGAGACCCAGTACTTC. It translates to CASSEGVSWGETQYF. The chain couples TRBV10-1 to TRBJ2-5; maybe TRBD1 (5 bases). The ends were cut back, 3 bases at V and 4 bases at J, with 15 bases in the middle. This CDR3 region has 15 residues. Germline CDR1 reads WNHNN; CDR2 reads SYGVQD (reference sequence).

The gene calls are TRBV6-6 and TRBJ1-4; D is perhaps TRBD1 (5 bases). CDR1 and CDR2 from the germline V gene are MNHNY and SVGAGI (reference sequence). The CDR3 has 14 residues. Trimming removed 5 bases at V and 0 bases at J, with 7 bases between. DNA for the CDR3: TGTGCCAGCAGTCGACAGTCAACTAATGAAAAACTGTTTTTT. As protein: CASSRQSTNEKLFF.

V gene TRBV6-5 combines with J gene TRBJ2-7; weak D call: TRBD1 (5 bases). The V gene lost 0 bases and the J gene lost 3 bases, with 9 bases spanning the gap. The CDR3 covers 14 residues. CDR1 is MNHEY, CDR2 SVGAGI, per germline. CDR3 in amino acids: CASSYSRQYYEQYF. The CDR3 DNA reads as TGTGCCAGCAGTTACTCGAGACAGTACTACGAGCAGTACTTC.

CDR3 in DNA: TGTGCCAGCAGCTTCCCCGGGACTAGCGGGAGAAAGACCCAGTACTTC. Translating it yields CASSFPGTSGRKTQYF. This chain connects TRBV7-8 to TRBJ2-5; 14 bases are shared with TRBD2. Per germline, CDR1 SGHVS and CDR2 FQNEAQ. The CDR3 runs 16 residues. V trimming: 3 bases; J trimming: 6 bases; junction bases outside the gene matches: 6.

The chain joins TRBV5-6 to TRBJ2-7, with a tentative D call TRBD2 (7 bases). This CDR3 region has 14 residues. The ends were cut back, 4 bases at V and 2 bases at J, with 13 bases in the middle. Germline CDR1 reads SGHDT; CDR2 reads YYEEEE. CDR3 sequence (DNA): TGTGCCAGCAGCCCGCGGGGGCCCCCCTACGAGCAGTACTTC. Protein product: CASSPRGPPYEQYF. Supplemented by reference TRBV5-6 and TRBJ2-7, the full variable domain reads DAGVTQSPTHLIKTRGQQVTLRCSPKSGHDTVSWYQQALGQGPQFIFQYYEEEERQRGNFPDRFSGHQFPNYSSELNVNALLLGDSALYLCASSPRGPPYEQYFGPGTRLTVT.

This clone was seen just once. This chain uses TRBV7-9 with TRBJ2-7, with 13 nucleotides matching TRBD2. The CDR3 is 13 residues long. Per germline, CDR1 SEHNR and CDR2 FQNEAQ (reference sequence). With 6 bases clipped from V and 8 bases from J, the junction kept 4 bases outside the gene matches. The CDR3 loop is CASSGTSGDKQYF. CDR3 coding DNA: TGTGCCAGCAGTGGGACTAGCGGGGACAAGCAGTACTTC.

V and J are TRBV3-1 (or the pseudogene TRBV3-2) and TRBJ2-1; 8 nucleotides agree with TRBD1. CDR3 length equals 15 residues. CDR1 and CDR2 (germline): LGHDT, YNNKEL (reference sequence). With V trimmed by 0 bases and J by 10 bases, 8 bases remained unmatched. This chain's CDR3 is CASSQESGGLGEQFF. CDR3 nucleotides: TGTGCCAGCAGCCAAGAGTCAGGGGGCTTGGGGGAGCAGTTCTTC.

The chain joins TRBV7-8 to TRBJ2-3; D uncertain. The CDR3 runs to 14 residues. The germline V and J ends were trimmed by 1 base and 6 bases, with 11 bases remaining between them. CDR1 is SGHVS, CDR2 FQNEAQ, per germline. The CDR3 DNA is TGTGCCAGCAGCTTAGTAATCGCTATGGATACGCAGTATTTT. This sequence encodes CASSLVIAMDTQYF.

The rearrangement joins TRBV2 to TRBJ1-5; D is ambiguous. Germline V gene data show CDR1 as SNHLY and CDR2 as FYNNEI. V was shortened by 5 bases and J by 3 bases, with 8 bases between the two germline ends. The CDR3 sequence is 13 residues long. DNA of the CDR3: TGTGCCAGCAGTAATCAAAACAATCAGCCCCAGCATTTT. This encodes CASSNQNNQPQHF.

This chain links TRBV9 with TRBJ1-4; possible D gene TRBD1, 5 bases. CDR3 length equals 15 residues. Deletions cut 0 bases from V and 4 bases from J, with 10 bases between. Germline CDR1 reads SGDLS; CDR2 reads YYNGEE. CDR3 amino acids: CASSVDRTNNEKLFF. In nucleotides, the CDR3 is TGTGCCAGCAGCGTAGACAGGACTAATAATGAAAAACTGTTTTTT.